This entry features one T cell receptor (beta chain) sequence. The antigen remains undetermined. PCR used 60 Vbeta primers and 13 Jbeta primers. Measured with immunoSEQ multiplex PCR; TCRdb has only the in-frame clones, and not every one. The repertoire consists of 150,000 to 200,000 clones, with about 84% occurring once and the leading ten covering 1.3%. These data come from a study of cytomegalovirus exposure and HLA in healthy donors. Study-level findings and limits: Later, an analysis found that common viral pathogens appeared to be linked with several of the most significant clusters. Rare sequences made up most TCRs, while some public TCRs were found in many donors.

The CDR3 totals 13 residues. The junction had 0 bases not matched to a gene; V was cut back by 1 base and J by 5 bases. The V gene's germline CDR1 is LGHNT and CDR2 FRNRAP. Specimen: PBMCs. This sequence joins TRBV12-5 and TRBJ2-3, with 7 bases lining up with TRBD1. The TCR was taken from a man aged 50-59 years in good health and CMV-seropositive. CDR3 in amino acids: CASGLGDRDTQYF. CDR3 in DNA: TGTGCTAGTGGTTTGGGGGACAGAGATACGCAGTATTTT.